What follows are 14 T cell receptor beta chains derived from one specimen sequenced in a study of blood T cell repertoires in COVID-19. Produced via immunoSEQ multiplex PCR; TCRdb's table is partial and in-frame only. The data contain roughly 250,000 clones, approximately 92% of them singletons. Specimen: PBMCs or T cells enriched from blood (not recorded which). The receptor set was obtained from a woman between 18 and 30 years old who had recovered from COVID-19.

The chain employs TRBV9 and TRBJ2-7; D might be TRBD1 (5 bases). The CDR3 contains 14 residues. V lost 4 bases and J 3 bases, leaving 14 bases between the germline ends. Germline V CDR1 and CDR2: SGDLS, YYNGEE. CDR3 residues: CASSPSGLGYEQYF. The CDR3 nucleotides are TGTGCCAGCAGCCCGTCAGGGCTGGGCTACGAGCAGTACTTC.

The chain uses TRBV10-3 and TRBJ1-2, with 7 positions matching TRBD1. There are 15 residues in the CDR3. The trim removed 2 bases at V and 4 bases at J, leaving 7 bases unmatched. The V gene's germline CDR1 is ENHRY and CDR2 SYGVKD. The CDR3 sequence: CAISETPGDSYGYTF. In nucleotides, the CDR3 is TGTGCCATCAGTGAGACCCCCGGGGACAGCTATGGCTACACCTTC.

CDR3 nucleotide sequence: TGTGCCAGCCGAGTTTTTGGGCGGCCAGGGGCCTACGAGCAGTACTTC. It codes for CASRVFGRPGAYEQYF. This chain uses TRBV28 with TRBJ2-7; perhaps TRBD1 as D (6 bases). CDR3 size: 16 residues. Germline CDR1 MDHEN, CDR2 SYDVKM. The ends were cut back, 8 bases at V and 2 bases at J, with 22 bases in the middle.

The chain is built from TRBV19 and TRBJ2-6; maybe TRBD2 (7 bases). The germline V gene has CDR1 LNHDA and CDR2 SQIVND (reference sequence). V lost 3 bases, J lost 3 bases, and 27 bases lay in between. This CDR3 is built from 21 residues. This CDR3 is CASSIKPPWGGPRGGANVLTF. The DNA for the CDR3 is TGTGCCAGTAGTATTAAGCCCCCGTGGGGGGGGCCCCGGGGTGGGGCCAACGTCCTGACTTTC. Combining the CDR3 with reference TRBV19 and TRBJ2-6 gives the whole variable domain DGGITQSPKYLFRKEGQNVTLSCEQNLNHDAMYWYRQDPGQGLRLIYYSQIVNDFQKGDIAEGYSVSREKKESFPLTVTSAQKNPTAFYLCASSIKPPWGGPRGGANVLTFGAGSRLTVL.

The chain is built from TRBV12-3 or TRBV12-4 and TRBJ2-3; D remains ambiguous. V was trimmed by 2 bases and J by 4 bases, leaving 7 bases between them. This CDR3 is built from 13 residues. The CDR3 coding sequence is TGTGCCAGCAGTTTACCCGCAGCAGATACGCAGTATTTT. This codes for CASSLPAADTQYF.

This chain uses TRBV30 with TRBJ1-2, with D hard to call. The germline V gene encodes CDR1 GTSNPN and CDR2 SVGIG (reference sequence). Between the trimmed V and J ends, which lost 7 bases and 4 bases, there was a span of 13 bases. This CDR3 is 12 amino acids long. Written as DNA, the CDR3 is TGTGCCTACCTCCGGGAGAGCTATGGCTACACCTTC. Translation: CAYLRESYGYTF.

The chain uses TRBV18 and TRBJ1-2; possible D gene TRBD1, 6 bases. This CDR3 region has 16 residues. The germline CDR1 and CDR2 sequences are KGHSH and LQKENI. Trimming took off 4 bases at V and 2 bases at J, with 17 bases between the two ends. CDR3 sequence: CASSQRSGTSNYGYTF. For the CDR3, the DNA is TGTGCCAGCTCACAACGGTCCGGGACATCAAACTATGGCTACACCTTC.

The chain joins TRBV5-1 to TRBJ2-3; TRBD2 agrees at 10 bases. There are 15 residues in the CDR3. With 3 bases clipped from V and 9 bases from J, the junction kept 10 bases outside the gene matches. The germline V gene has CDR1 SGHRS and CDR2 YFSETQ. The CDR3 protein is CASSSLSGGAPTQYF. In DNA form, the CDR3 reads TGCGCCAGCAGCTCCCTCAGCGGGGGGGCCCCCACGCAGTATTTT.

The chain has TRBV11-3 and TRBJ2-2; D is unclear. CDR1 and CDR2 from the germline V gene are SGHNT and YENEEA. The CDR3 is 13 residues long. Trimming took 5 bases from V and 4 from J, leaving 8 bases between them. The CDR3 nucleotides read TGTGCCAGCAGCCCACCGGGCACCGGGGAGCTGTTTTTT. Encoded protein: CASSPPGTGELFF.

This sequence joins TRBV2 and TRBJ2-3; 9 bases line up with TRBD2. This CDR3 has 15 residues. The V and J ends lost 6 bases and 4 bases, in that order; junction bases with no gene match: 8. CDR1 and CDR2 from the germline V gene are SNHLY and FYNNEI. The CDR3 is CASRVAASGADTQYF. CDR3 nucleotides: TGTGCCAGCAGAGTCGCGGCTAGCGGGGCAGATACGCAGTATTTT.

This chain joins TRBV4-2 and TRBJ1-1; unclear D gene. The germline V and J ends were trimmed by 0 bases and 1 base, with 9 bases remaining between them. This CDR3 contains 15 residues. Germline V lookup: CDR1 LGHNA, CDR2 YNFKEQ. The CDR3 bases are TGTGCCAGCAGCCAAGAGGCGGTCGGGAACACTGAAGCTTTCTTT. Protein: CASSQEAVGNTEAFF.

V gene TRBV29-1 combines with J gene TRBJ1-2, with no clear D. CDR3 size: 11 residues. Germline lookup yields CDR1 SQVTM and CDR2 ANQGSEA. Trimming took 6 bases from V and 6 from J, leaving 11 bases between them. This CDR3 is CSVNPGNGYTF. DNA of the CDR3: TGCAGCGTGAACCCCGGGAATGGCTACACCTTC.

CDR3 protein: CASRQGARETQYF. The CDR3 DNA follows: TGCGCCAGCCGACAGGGGGCACGAGAGACCCAGTACTTC. The chain has TRBV5-1 and TRBJ2-5; TRBD1 matches at 10 bases. The CDR3 has 13 residues. Germline CDR1 reads SGHRS; CDR2 reads YFSETQ. The V and J ends lost 7 bases and 4 bases, in that order; junction bases with no gene match: 4.

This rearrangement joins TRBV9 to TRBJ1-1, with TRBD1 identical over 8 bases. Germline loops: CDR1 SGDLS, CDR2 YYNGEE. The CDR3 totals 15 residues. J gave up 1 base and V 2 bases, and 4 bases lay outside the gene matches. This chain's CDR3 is CASSVNQGANTEAFF. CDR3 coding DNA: TGTGCCAGCAGCGTCAATCAGGGGGCGAACACTGAAGCTTTCTTT.